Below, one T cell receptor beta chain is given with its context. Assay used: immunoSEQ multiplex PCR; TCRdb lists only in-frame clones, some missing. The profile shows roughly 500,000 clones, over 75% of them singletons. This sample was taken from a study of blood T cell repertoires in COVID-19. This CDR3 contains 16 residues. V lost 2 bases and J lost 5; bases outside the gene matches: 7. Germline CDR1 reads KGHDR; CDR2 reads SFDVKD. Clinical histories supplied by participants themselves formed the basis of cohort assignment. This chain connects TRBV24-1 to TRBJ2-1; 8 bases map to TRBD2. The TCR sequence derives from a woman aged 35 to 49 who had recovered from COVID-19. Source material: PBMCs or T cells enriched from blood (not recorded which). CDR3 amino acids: CATSDSSGRWDNEQFF. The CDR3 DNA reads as TGTGCCACCAGTGATTCGAGCGGGAGATGGGACAATGAGCAGTTCTTC.